This T cell receptor (beta chain) appears in the sequencing data of a study of T cells after posttransplantation cyclophosphamide. V was cut by 5 bases and J by 9 bases, with 17 bases left in between. The germline V gene has CDR1 MDHEN and CDR2 SYDVKM. This CDR3 has 15 amino acids. Overall study results and limits: TRB overlap between skin or GI tissue T cells and blood was limited. Donor CD8+ memory clones often dominated recipient blood repertoires at later times.

The table lists this clone with a few counts. Its antigen is still unknown. Cyclophosphamide on days +3 and +4 followed busulfan-fludarabine conditioning and a marrow graft. Profiled with immunoSEQ multiplex PCR; TCRdb holds only in-frame clones, not every one. Of 35,000 to 40,000 clones listed, 78% are singletons. The sequence derives from a female patient between 35 and 55 years old who received an allogeneic stem cell transplant from a related donor, was CMV-positive, and had no GVHD. Some T cells may arise from the graft donor. Here the sequenced sample was CD4+ T cells sorted from blood, taken just over 1,900 days after a stem cell transplant with posttransplant cyclophosphamide. The chain is built from TRBV28 and TRBJ1-6, with D tentatively TRBD1 (6 bases). The CDR3 bases are TGTGCCAGCAGTATATCAGGGGTATTGGGTTCACCCCTCCACTTT. Its translation is CASSISGVLGSPLHF.